A selection of T cell receptor beta chains follows, all from one sample in a study of cytomegalovirus exposure and HLA in healthy donors. Profiling relied on immunoSEQ multiplex PCR, and the TCRdb table lists in-frame clones only, not all of them. The sample yields about 110,000 clones, 95% seen once. Specimen: PBMCs. These receptors were collected from a woman younger than 30 in good health and CMV-seronegative. Each CDR3 is given without its conserved first and last residue. Fields, in order: J gene, V gene, CDR3 length, CDR3 protein.

TRBJ1-1 TRBV7-3 11 ASSSREGTEAF
TRBJ1-2 TRBV18 14 ASSPAGTEGVRGYT
TRBJ2-1 TRBV10-2 11 ASISGGAHEQF
TRBJ2-1 TRBV11-2 12 ASSSPLFYNEQF
TRBJ1-1 TRBV19 12 ASSGATDFGGAF
TRBJ1-1 TRBV6-1 13 ASSERAGASTEAF
TRBJ2-7 TRBV28 10 ASSLLQGQQY
TRBJ2-2 TRBV7-9 16 ASRTTDAGQSNTGELF
TRBJ2-5 TRBV23-1 12 ASSQSPFGETQY
TRBJ1-1 TRBV4-1 13 ASSQPRTANTEAF
TRBJ2-3 TRBV4-2 14 ASSQAIQGGTDTQY
TRBJ2-5 TRBV9 14 ASTRSQGGAEETQY
TRBJ1-1 TRBV28 14 ASLAGGRAVNTEAF
TRBJ2-6 TRBV6-5 14 ASSYRGTSGANVLT
TRBJ2-1 TRBV7-6 12 ASSLAMGGNEQF
TRBJ1-2 TRBV5-4 12 ASSYQGAEYGYT
TRBJ2-5 TRBV7-9 12 ASSSGDTQETQY
TRBJ2-2 TRBV27 14 ASSPPRAGPHGELF
TRBJ2-2 TRBV28 12 ASSLPAGAGELF
TRBJ1-5 TRBV6-6 14 ASSPDPDRAGQPQH
TRBJ1-3 TRBV2 13 ASVVGRATGNTIY
TRBJ1-5 TRBV6-5 13 ASSYKQGAAQPQH
TRBJ2-1 TRBV6-6 14 ASSSTTSGRYNEQF
TRBJ1-1 TRBV11-1 13 ASSPRTGSNTEAF
TRBJ1-1 TRBV5-4 13 ASSVLQGSVTEAF
TRBJ2-7 TRBV19 12 ASSMVGGTYEQY
TRBJ1-2 TRBV5-1 17 ASSLAFRTEEKGEDGYT
TRBJ2-7 TRBV14 13 ASSRFGQGTYEQY
TRBJ1-2 TRBV5-5 13 ASSLDLGELYGYT
TRBJ1-1 TRBV9 13 ASSASGARRTEAF
TRBJ2-7 TRBV7-9 12 ASSLVGQVYEQY
TRBJ2-7 TRBV13 10 ASSSQAYEQY
TRBJ2-3 TRBV9 12 ASSERTSADTQY
TRBJ1-5 TRBV19 13 ASSSPGSVDQPQH
TRBJ2-6 TRBV2 13 ASSEAHSGANVLT
TRBJ1-1 TRBV4-1 13 ASSQDRGLDTEAF
TRBJ2-5 TRBV5-1 11 ASSLQALETQY
TRBJ2-2 TRBV5-1 14 ASSFGGTSNTGELF
TRBJ1-1 TRBV4-3 15 ASSQDGQLLGNTEAF
TRBJ1-5 TRBV2 14 ASSLSGTGVRQPQH
TRBJ2-3 TRBV7-3 11 ASSPGGTDTQY
TRBJ1-2 TRBV5-4 11 ASSPDKNYGYT
TRBJ2-7 TRBV28 12 ASSSTGLASEQY
TRBJ2-3 TRBV5-1 17 ASSLPSARLAGSTDTQY
TRBJ2-7 TRBV18 12 ASSPSPGSYEQY
TRBJ2-7 TRBV11-2 13 ASRARDGGSYEQY
TRBJ2-3 TRBV7-9 12 ASSFPLVTDTQY
TRBJ1-4 TRBV5-3 13 ARSLGSALGEKLF
TRBJ1-3 TRBV18 16 ASSPRRRGFYSGNTIY
TRBJ1-3 TRBV25-1 13 ASSRDRGSGNTIY
TRBJ2-2 TRBV7-2 14 ASSLSKGANTGELF
TRBJ1-5 TRBV28 14 ASSFRDRYSNQPQH
TRBJ2-1 TRBV2 13 ASSGAGKTYNEQF
TRBJ2-1 TRBV6-1 18 ASSEIKFLGRGLDYNEQF